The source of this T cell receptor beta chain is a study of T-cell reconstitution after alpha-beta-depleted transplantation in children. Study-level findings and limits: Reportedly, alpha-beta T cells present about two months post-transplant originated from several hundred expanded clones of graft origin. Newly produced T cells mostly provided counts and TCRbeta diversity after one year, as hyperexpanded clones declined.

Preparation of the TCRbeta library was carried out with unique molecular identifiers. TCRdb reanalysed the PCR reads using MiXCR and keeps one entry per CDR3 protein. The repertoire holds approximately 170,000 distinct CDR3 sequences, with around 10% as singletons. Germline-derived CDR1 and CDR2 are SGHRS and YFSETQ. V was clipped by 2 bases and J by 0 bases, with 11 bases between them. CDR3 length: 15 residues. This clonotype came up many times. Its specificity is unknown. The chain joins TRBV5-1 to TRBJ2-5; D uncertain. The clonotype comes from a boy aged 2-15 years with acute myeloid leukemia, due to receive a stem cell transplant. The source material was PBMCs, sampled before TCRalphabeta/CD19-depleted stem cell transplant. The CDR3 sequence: CASSFNNGYQETQYF. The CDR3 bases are TGCGCCAGCAGCTTCAATAACGGGTACCAAGAGACCCAGTACTTC.